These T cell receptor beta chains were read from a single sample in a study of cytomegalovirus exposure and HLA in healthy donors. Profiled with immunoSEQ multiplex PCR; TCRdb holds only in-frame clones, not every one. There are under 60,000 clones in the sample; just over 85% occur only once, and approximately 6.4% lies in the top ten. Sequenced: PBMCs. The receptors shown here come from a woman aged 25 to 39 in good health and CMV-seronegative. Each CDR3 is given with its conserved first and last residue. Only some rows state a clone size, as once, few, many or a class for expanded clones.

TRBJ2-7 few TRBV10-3 CAIRHTGGGAEQYF
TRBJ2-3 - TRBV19 CASQWGTGRDTQYF
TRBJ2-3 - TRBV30 CAWSVHSTGGADTQYF
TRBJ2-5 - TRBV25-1 CASSEYRGLGETQYF
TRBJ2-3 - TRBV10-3 CAISERLAGGGDTQYF
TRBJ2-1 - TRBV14 CASSQDGLADHNEQFF
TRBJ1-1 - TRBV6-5 CASSYSRGGGTEAFF
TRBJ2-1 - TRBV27 CASSTGVETNEQFF
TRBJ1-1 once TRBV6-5 CASSYRGSNTEAFF
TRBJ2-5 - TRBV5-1 CASSLAVGGGETQYF
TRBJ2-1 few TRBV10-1 CASSDTPGEGNEQFF
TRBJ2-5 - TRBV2 CASSEDRKTQETQYF
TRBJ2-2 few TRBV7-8 CASSFVMGIIGELFF
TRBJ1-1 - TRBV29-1 CSVAYLGATEAFF
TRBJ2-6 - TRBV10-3 CAISESAGTGANVLTF
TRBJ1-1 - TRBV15 CATSIRSPGDTEAFF
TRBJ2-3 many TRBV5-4 CASSLSDTQYF
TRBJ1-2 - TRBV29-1 CSVEAAVGGYTF
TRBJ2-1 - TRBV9 CASSPKFVGGYNEQFF
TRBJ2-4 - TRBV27 CASSALAGGPNIQYF
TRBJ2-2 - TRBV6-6 CASSFQAIGGGELFF
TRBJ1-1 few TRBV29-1 CSIWAPLVNTEAFF
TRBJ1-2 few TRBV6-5 CASSYSRADGRFGYTF
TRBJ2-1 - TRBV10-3 CAISEGVYNEQFF
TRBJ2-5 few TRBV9 CASSVGGGFETQYF
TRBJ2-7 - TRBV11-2 CASSLREATTYEQYF
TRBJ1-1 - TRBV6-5 CASTPPGGTEAFF
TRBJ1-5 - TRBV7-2 CASSLVGGSANQPQHF
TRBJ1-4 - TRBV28 CASTHGGGSPNEKLFF
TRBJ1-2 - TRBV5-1 CASSLAGQITNYGYTF
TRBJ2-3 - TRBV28 CASSFGGPDTQYF
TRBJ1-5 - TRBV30 CASKRGNQPQHF
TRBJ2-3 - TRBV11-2 CASSPLRGRVGTQYF
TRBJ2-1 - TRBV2 CASSEREGLAGEFYNEQFF
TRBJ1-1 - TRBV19 CASSPQDRFSAFF
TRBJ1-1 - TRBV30 CAWTVRGWAEAFF
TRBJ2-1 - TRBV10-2 CASSDQGAVSYNEQFF
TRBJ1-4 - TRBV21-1 CASSKKSGTGEIEKLFF
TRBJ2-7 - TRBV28 CASSPGAPGYEQYF
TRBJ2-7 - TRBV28 CASSSLPLSGRAHEQYF
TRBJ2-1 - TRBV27 CASRPPLAGGYNEQFF
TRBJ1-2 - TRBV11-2 CASSLQVTDGYTF
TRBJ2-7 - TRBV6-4 CASHVSGSESYEQYF
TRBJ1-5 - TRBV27 CASSPGQGIQHF
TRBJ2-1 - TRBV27 CASSLGAALTPEQFF
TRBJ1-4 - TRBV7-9 CASSSLRQGAHEKLFF
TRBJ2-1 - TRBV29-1 CSVEGSKSSIF
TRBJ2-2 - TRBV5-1 CASTLTGGAMSGELFF
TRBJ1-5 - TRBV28 CASSFPPSGGQPQHF
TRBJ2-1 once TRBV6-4 CASSGVEANEQFF
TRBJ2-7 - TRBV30 CAWGRDREYEQYF
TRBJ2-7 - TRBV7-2 CASTLEDF
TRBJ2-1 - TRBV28 CASSPSGTNYNEQFF
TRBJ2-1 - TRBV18 CASSPSEGGEQFF